This record concerns one T cell receptor beta chain sequence. Its specificity is not known. These data originate in a study of graft-versus-host responses after intestinal transplantation. Study-level information: Multivisceral, liver-intestinal, or isolated intestinal grafts went to recipients. For 3 to 4 years after anti-thymocyte globulin induction, all recipients took tacrolimus and steroids. Points from the study as a whole: High graft-versus-host to host-versus-graft clonal ratios were seen in allografts of patients with graft-donor T cell macrochimerism.

Per germline, CDR1 LNHDA and CDR2 SQIVND (reference sequence). V lost 3 bases and J lost 2; bases outside the gene matches: 5. The CDR3 is 16 amino acids. Measured with immunoSEQ multiplex PCR; TCRdb has only the in-frame clones, and not every one. This table has nearly 90,000 clones, around 83% appearing once. The clonotype was recovered from a human donor who received an intestinal transplant. This chain links TRBV19 with TRBJ2-5, with 11 bases matching TRBD2. Sequencing used unstimulated CD8+ T cells sorted from spleen or lymph node cells, obtained before intestinal transplant. Written as DNA, the CDR3 is TGTGCCAGTAGTATTTCTAGCGGGGGGTCTCAAGAGACCCAGTACTTC. Its translation: CASSISSGGSQETQYF.